This T cell receptor beta chain was observed in a study of control samples from healthy donors and cancer patients. Data came from immunoSEQ multiplex PCR; TCRdb stores just in-frame clones and leaves some out. In the table there are about 74,000 clones, around nine tenths of which are singletons. V shed 6 bases and J 4 bases; nucleotides not matched to a gene: 6. Germline values: CDR1 ENHRY, CDR2 SYGVKD. This CDR3 is built from 14 residues. This receptor was obtained from a woman between 45 and 60 years old in good health. The chain uses TRBV10-3 and TRBJ2-3, with 8 positions matching TRBD1. Sequenced sample: blood. The DNA for the CDR3 is TGTGCCATCAGAGACCGGGACAGGTCAGATACGCAGTATTTT. Its translation is CAIRDRDRSDTQYF.